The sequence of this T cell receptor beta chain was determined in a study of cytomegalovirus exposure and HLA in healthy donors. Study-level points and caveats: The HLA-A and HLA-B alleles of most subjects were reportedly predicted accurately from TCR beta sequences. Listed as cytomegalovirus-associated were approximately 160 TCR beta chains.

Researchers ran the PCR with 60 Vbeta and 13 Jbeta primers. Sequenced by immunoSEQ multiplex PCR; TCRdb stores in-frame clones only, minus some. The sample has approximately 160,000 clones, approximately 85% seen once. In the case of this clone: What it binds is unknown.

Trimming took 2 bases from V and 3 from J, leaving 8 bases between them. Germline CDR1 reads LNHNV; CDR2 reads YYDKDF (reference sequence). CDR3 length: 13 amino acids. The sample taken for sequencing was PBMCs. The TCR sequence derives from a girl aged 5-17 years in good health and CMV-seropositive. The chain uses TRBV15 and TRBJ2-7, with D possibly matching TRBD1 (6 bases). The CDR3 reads CATSRQDSYEQYF. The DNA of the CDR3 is TGTGCCACCAGCAGACAGGACAGCTACGAGCAGTACTTC.